This T cell receptor beta chain was recovered during a study of T cell repertoires in cytomegalovirus infection. Trimming stripped 2 bases from V and 0 bases from J, with 2 bases between. The CDR3 runs to 14 residues. In germline, CDR1 is SGHVS, CDR2 FQNEAQ. TCRdb reanalysed the reads using MiXCR and keeps one entry per CDR3 protein. The repertoire includes roughly 760,000 distinct CDR3 sequences, about a third of them detected once, and under 3.5% sits in the top ten. This sequence originates from a human donor in good health (CMV status not recorded). Some clones in this sample may be carry-over from other donors' samples. Sequencing was done on a sample of PBMCs. The V gene is TRBV7-8, the J gene TRBJ2-6, with D unclear. CDR3 coding DNA: TGTGCCAGCAGCTTATACTCTGGGGCCAACGTCCTGACTTTC. This gives the protein CASSLYSGANVLTF. Full variable domain (remainder filled in from reference TRBV7-8 and TRBJ2-6): GAGVSQSPRYKVAKRGQDVALRCDPISGHVSLFWYQQALGQGPEFLTYFQNEAQLDKSGLPSDRFFAERPEGSVSTLKIQRTQQEDSAVYLCASSLYSGANVLTFGAGSRLTVL.